This T cell receptor (beta chain) was sequenced during a study of beta chain features in type 1 diabetes. Expressed TCRB transcripts got sequenced, as all isolated RNA was reverse transcribed. Sequencing was performed with immunoSEQ multiplex PCR; in TCRdb, only in-frame clones are kept and a portion is missing. The profile shows some 200,000 clones, roughly 10% of them singletons. Only one heparinised blood draw was taken per donor, and its volume averaged approximately 0.11 L. The authors sorted CD4+ naive, central memory, regulatory and stem cell-like memory cells via CD45RO/CCR7/CD25/CD127/CD95/CD27. Notes on this clone: Its target is not known.

Study findings and constraints: Type 1 diabetes patients showed a moderate but significant shortening of TCRB CDR3s in all four CD4+ subsets. High TCR expression in some cells could lead to their over-representation in cDNA sequencing.

The sequence was collected from a man aged 18 to 30 in good health. The source material was central memory CD4+ T cells from blood.

The chain's CDR3 is CASSIGGYNEQFF. In nucleotides, the CDR3 is TGCGCCAGCAGCATCGGGGGGTACAATGAGCAGTTCTTC. The chain employs TRBV5-1 and TRBJ2-1; 7 bases map to TRBD2. CDR3 length equals 13 residues. Per the germline V gene, CDR1 is SGHRS and CDR2 is YFSETQ. V gave up 4 bases and J gave up 4 bases; unmatched junction bases: 2.